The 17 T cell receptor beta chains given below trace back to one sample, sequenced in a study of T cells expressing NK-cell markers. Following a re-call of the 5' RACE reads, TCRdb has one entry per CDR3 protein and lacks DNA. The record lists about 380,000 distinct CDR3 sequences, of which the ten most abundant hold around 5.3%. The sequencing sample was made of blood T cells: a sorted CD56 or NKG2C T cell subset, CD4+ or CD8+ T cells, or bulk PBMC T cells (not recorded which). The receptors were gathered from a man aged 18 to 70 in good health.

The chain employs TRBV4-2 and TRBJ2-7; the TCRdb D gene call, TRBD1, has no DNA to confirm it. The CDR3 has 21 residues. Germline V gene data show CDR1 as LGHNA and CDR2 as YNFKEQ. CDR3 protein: CASSQDRGLTGAGYSSYEQYF.

This CDR3 is CASSPPGSGNQPQHF. The chain employs TRBV18 and TRBJ1-5. CDR3 length equals 15 residues. The germline CDR1 and CDR2 sequences are KGHSH and LQKENI.

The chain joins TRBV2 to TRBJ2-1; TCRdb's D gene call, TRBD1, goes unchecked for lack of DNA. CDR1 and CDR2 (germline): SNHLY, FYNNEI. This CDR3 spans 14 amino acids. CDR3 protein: CASSEAYGGGEQFF.

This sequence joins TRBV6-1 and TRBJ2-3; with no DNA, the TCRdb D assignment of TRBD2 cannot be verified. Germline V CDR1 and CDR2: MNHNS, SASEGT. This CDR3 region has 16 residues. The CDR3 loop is CASSVASGGAEDTQYF.

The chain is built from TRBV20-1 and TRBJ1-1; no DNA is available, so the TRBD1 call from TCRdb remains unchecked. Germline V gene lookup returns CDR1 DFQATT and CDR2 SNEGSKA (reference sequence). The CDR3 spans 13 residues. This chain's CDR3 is CSAIWGISTEAFF.

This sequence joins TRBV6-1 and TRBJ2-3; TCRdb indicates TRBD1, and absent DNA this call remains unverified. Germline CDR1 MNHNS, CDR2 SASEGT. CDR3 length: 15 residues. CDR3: CASRKGRSGADTQYF.

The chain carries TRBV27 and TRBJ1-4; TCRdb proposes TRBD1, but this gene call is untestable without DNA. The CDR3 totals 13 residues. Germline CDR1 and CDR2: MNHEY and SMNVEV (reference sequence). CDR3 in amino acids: CASGGGANEKLFF. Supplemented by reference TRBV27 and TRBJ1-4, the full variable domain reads EAQVTQNPRYLITVTGKKLTVTCSQNMNHEYMSWYRQDPGLGLRQIYYSMNVEVTDKGDVPEGYKVSRKEKRNFPLILESPSPNQTSLYFCASGGGANEKLFFGSGTQLSVL.

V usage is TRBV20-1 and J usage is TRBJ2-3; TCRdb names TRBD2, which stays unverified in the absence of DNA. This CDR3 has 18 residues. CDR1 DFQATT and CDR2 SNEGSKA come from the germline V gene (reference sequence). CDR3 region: CSARQRGGGVKSTDTQYF.

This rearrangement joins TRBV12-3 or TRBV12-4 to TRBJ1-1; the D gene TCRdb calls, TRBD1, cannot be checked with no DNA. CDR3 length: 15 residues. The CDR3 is CASRLWRGPNTEAFF.

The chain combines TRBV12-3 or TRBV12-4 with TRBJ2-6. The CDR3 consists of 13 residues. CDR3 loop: CASSLRGANVLTF.

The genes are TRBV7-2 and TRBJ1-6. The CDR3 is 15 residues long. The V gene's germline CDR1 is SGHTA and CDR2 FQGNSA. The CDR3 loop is CASSLALGPLSPLHF.

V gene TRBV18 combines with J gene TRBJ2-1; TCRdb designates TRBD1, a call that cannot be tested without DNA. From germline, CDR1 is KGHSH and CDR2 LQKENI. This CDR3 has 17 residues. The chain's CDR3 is CASSPRGPSSLVHEQFF.

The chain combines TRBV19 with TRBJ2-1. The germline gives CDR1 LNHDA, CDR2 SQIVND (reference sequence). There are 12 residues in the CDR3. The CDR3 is CASSPRRNEQFF.

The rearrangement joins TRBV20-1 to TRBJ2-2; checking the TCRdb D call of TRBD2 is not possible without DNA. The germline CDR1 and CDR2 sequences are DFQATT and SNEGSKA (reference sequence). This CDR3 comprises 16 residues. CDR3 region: CSATLQSGGAPGELFF.

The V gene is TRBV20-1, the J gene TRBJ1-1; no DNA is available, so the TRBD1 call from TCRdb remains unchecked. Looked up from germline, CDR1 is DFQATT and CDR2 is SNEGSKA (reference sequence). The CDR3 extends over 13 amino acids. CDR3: CSEGGHSNTEAFF.

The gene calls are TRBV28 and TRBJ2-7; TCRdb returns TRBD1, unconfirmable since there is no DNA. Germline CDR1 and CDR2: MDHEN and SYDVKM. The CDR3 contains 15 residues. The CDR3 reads CASSLPGRYSLEQYF.

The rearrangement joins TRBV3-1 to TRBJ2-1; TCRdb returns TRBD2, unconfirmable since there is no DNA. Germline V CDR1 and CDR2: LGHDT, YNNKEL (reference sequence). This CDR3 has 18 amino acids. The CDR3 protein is CASSQEGELAGFYNEQFF.